The 15 T cell receptor beta chains listed next were all sequenced from one sample in a study of T-cell reconstitution after alpha-beta-depleted transplantation in children (TCRdb year 2016). The treatment or condition label, read with the paper, signifies: allogeneic hematopoietic cell transplantation with graft depleted of TCRalphabeta T cells and CD19 B cells. The method behind the library was PCR. Sequencing instrument: Illumina HiSeq 2500. TCR library preparation used molecular barcoding, with unique molecular identifiers applied to normalize quantification of the TCRbeta repertoire. TCRdb passed the public sequencing reads through fastp at Q25 and MiXCR, retaining productive beta sequences. Each CDR3 protein appears once, grouped with its most common genes and DNA. In all, the sample holds about 980,000 distinct CDR3 sequences, and about 29% of those were seen once. Of the sample, over 25% is held by the ten largest clones.

The sequencing used PBMCs, mostly from graft donor cells, collected 360 days after TCRalphabeta/CD19-depleted stem cell transplant. The receptors were sampled from a boy in the first two years of life who had a stem cell transplant for SCID, so the T cells may come from the graft donor.

The table lists this clonotype with a few counts. The chain is built from TRBV18 and TRBJ2-7; possible D gene TRBD1, 7 bases. The V gene lost 2 bases and the J gene lost 2 bases, with 13 bases spanning the gap. The V gene's germline CDR1 is KGHSH and CDR2 LQKENI. The length of the CDR3 is 15 residues. CDR3 loop: CASSPGGTATYEQYF. CDR3 in DNA: TGTGCCAGCTCACCAGGGGGGACAGCGACCTACGAGCAGTACTTC.

This clonotype was picked up a small number of times. The CDR3 nucleotides read TGTGCCAGCAGGTCCGCCGGCGGGGGGGCGGGAGATACGCAGTATTTT. As protein: CASRSAGGGAGDTQYF. V gene TRBV12-3 or TRBV12-4 combines with J gene TRBJ2-3; 9 bases are a match to TRBD2. This CDR3 comprises 16 residues. V gave up 6 bases and J gave up 5 bases; unmatched junction bases: 12.

This chain connects TRBV4-2 to TRBJ2-7; no reliable D call. The CDR3 has 13 residues. V lost 4 bases to trimming and J lost 3 bases, with 10 bases between them. CDR1 and CDR2 from the germline V gene are LGHNA and YNFKEQ. The CDR3 DNA sequence: TGTGCCAGCAGCCCGGACCTGTTCTACGAGCAGTACTTC. Its translation: CASSPDLFYEQYF.

In its sample, this clonotype was seen a few times. The chain recombines TRBV30 with TRBJ2-4; no reliable D call. In germline, CDR1 is GTSNPN, CDR2 SVGIG (reference sequence). The V end was cut by 1 base, the J end by 8 bases, with 6 bases between. CDR3 size: 11 residues. CDR3 sequence (DNA): TGTGCCTGGAGTGGGAAACACATTCAGTACTTC. As protein: CAWSGKHIQYF. The full variable domain, with the rest looked up from reference TRBV30 and TRBJ2-4, is SQTIHQWPATLVQPVGSPLSLECTVEGTSNPNLYWYRQAAGRGLQLLFYSVGIGQISSEVPQNLSASRPQDRQFILSSKKLLLSDSGFYLCAWSGKHIQYFGAGTRLSVL.

This clonotype turned up a few times. In DNA, the CDR3 is TGTGCCAGCAGTTTATGGCCGGGACAGCTTTACAATGAGCAGTTCTTC. As protein: CASSLWPGQLYNEQFF. The V gene is TRBV27, the J gene TRBJ2-1; 7 nucleotides align to TRBD1. V was clipped by 1 base and J by 4 bases; unmatched bases: 7. The CDR3 loop spans 16 amino acids. Germline V gene sequence: CDR1 MNHEY, CDR2 SMNVEV (reference sequence).

The CDR3 loop is CASSFSGTILGYTF. CDR3 sequence (DNA): TGTGCCAGCAGTTTCTCCGGGACAATCCTCGGCTACACCTTC. V is TRBV6-5 and J is TRBJ1-2, with D tentatively TRBD1 (6 bases). Germline V CDR1 and CDR2: MNHEY, SVGAGI. Trimming stripped 4 bases from V and 8 bases from J, with 17 bases between. This CDR3 spans 14 amino acids.

The genes are TRBV5-5 and TRBJ2-3; 11 bases align to TRBD2. Germline loops: CDR1 SGHKS, CDR2 YYEKEE (reference sequence). This CDR3 spans 17 amino acids. V shed 2 bases and J 2 bases; nucleotides not matched to a gene: 7. Here the CDR3 DNA reads TGTGCCAGCAGCTTCTATTTACTAGCGGGGGTCACAGATACGCAGTATTTT. It yields the protein CASSFYLLAGVTDTQYF.

The CDR3 nucleotides are TGTGCCAGCAGCTTAGCCACGCCGGGAGGGGCAGATACGCAGTATTTT. Encoded protein: CASSLATPGGADTQYF. The rearrangement joins TRBV11-2 to TRBJ2-3, with 8 nucleotides matching TRBD2. Looked up from germline, CDR1 is SGHAT and CDR2 is FQNNGV. The V gene end was trimmed by 1 base and the J gene end by 4 bases; junction bases not matched to a gene: 7. The CDR3 covers 16 residues.

The rearrangement uses TRBV20-1 and TRBJ2-3, with D unclear. The CDR3 has 12 amino acids. The V and J ends lost 6 bases and 5 bases respectively, with 12 bases between them. Germline CDR1 and CDR2: DFQATT and SNEGSKA (reference sequence). This chain's CDR3 is CSAPKLGDTQYF. CDR3 nucleotides: TGCAGTGCCCCCAAATTAGGAGATACGCAGTATTTT.

The genes are TRBV7-9 and TRBJ1-2; the D gene is possibly TRBD1 (6 bases). CDR1 SEHNR and CDR2 FQNEAQ come from the germline V gene (reference sequence). V shed 5 bases and J shed 7 bases, with 11 bases lying between them. The length of the CDR3 is 12 residues. CDR3 in amino acids: CASSKGGSGYTF. For the CDR3, the DNA is TGTGCCAGCAGCAAGGGGGGGTCTGGCTACACCTTC.

CDR3 coding DNA: TGTGCCAGCAGTTACTCGAAGGCGTGGGCTGATCGGGACACTGAAGCTTTCTTT. The encoded protein is CASSYSKAWADRDTEAFF. The rearrangement links TRBV6-5 to TRBJ1-1; unclear D gene. The CDR3 covers 18 residues. Germline CDR1 MNHEY, CDR2 SVGAGI. The V end was cut by 0 bases, the J end by 3 bases, with 20 bases between.

This clonotype was counted a few times. CDR3 sequence reads: CAISEFSIGTDTWEAFF. CDR3 DNA sequence: TGTGCCATCAGTGAGTTTAGCATCGGGACGGATACTTGGGAAGCTTTCTTT. This sequence joins TRBV10-3 and TRBJ1-1; maybe TRBD1 (5 bases). V was pared by 1 base and J by 8 bases, with 23 bases between. CDR1 is ENHRY, CDR2 SYGVKD, per germline. The length of the CDR3 is 17 residues.

CDR3 amino acids: CASSSSPVAGGKETQYF. CDR3 in DNA: TGTGCCAGCAGCTCCTCACCGGTAGCGGGGGGGAAAGAGACCCAGTACTTC. The chain has TRBV5-5 and TRBJ2-5, with 11 bases matching TRBD2. This CDR3 is built from 17 residues. Germline lookup yields CDR1 SGHKS and CDR2 YYEKEE (reference sequence). The trim removed 3 bases at V and 3 bases at J, leaving 10 bases unmatched.

The chain carries TRBV4-2 and TRBJ2-3; TRBD1 or TRBD2 may be the D gene (5 bases each). Trimming removed 2 bases from V and 5 bases from J, with 20 bases in between. The CDR3 contains 17 residues. Germline V gene sequence: CDR1 LGHNA, CDR2 YNFKEQ. CDR3 protein: CASSQIIGPGAEDTQYF. As DNA, the CDR3 is TGTGCCAGCAGCCAAATAATTGGACCCGGGGCGGAAGATACGCAGTATTTT.

This clonotype was detected a few times. The chain couples TRBV5-6 to TRBJ1-4; D ambiguous. Trimming took 4 bases from V and 0 from J, leaving 19 bases between them. Germline V gene sequence: CDR1 SGHDT, CDR2 YYEEEE. This CDR3 region has 18 residues. The CDR3 nucleotides are TGTGCCAGCAGCCTGGATTATGGCAGTGCGTCAACTAATGAAAAACTGTTTTTT. This encodes CASSLDYGSASTNEKLFF.